This record concerns one T cell receptor beta chain sequence. This entry belongs to a study of identical twins. There are 19 residues in the CDR3. Per the germline V gene, CDR1 is KGHSH and CDR2 is LQKENI. V lost 3 bases and J 2 bases, leaving 22 bases between the germline ends. Template switching (which added a universal primer site) was used, and cDNA carried unique molecular identifiers. TCRdb independently ran MiXCR on the 5' RACE reads; one entry per CDR3 protein. The sample carries about 730,000 distinct CDR3 sequences, around 20% recorded once. The data were also submitted as part of a second study, on T cells expressing NK-cell markers. As that report states: It was sorted CD3+CD56-NKG2C+, CD3+CD56+NKG2C- and CD3+CD56+NKG2C+ T cells that provided the TCR beta repertoires. A few donors' CD3+CD56-NKG2C+ cells were dominated by the same clonotypes. No clear determination of HCMV specificity was made for expanded NKG2C+ T cell clones.

This receptor was taken from a woman under 30 in good health. Sequences were obtained from PBMCs. The chain has TRBV18 and TRBJ2-2, with D possibly matching TRBD1 (5 bases). In nucleotides, the CDR3 is TGTGCCAGCTCACCGCGTTTAATACCTGGCCAGGGAAACACCGGGGAGCTGTTTTTT. It translates to CASSPRLIPGQGNTGELFF.